This T cell receptor beta chain was sequenced for a study of control samples from healthy donors and cancer patients. Repertoires were generated with immunoSEQ multiplex PCR, while TCRdb's copy carries only in-frame clones and drops some. Among about 92,000 clones listed, roughly 86% were seen once. This CDR3 has 14 amino acids. Losses at the gene ends were 7 bases for V and 3 bases for J; bases not matched to a gene: 4. Germline CDR1 KGHDR, CDR2 SFDVKD. The specimen sequenced was blood. This clonotype originated in a woman aged 55-70 years in good health. This chain connects TRBV24-1 to TRBJ1-5; 8 nucleotides align to TRBD1. CDR3 nucleotides: TGTGCCACCAGGCAGACAGGGGACAATCAGCCCCAGCATTTT. Translated, it gives CATRQTGDNQPQHF.